Following are 21 T cell receptor beta chains from one sample sequenced in a study of cytomegalovirus exposure and HLA in healthy donors. In the PCR, 60 Vbeta and 13 Jbeta primers were used. Sequencing was performed with immunoSEQ multiplex PCR; in TCRdb, only in-frame clones are kept and a portion is missing. The sample holds 40,000 to 45,000 clones; roughly 51% are singletons and the top ten take roughly 5.6%. The specimen was PBMCs. The receptors stem from a man between 60 and 70 years old in good health and CMV-seronegative.

This chain uses TRBV25-1 with TRBJ1-2; D is undetermined. Germline CDR1 MGHDK, CDR2 SYGVNS. The CDR3 has 14 residues. The V end was cut by 3 bases, the J end by 8 bases, with 16 bases between. This CDR3 is CASSERGVSGGYTF. The CDR3 nucleotides are TGTGCCAGCAGTGAGCGGGGAGTCTCGGGCGGCTACACCTTC.

The chain employs TRBV5-6 and TRBJ2-1; TRBD2 agrees at 8 bases. The CDR3 loop spans 15 amino acids. The germline gives CDR1 SGHDT, CDR2 YYEEEE. The trim removed 5 bases at V and 4 bases at J, leaving 8 bases unmatched. The CDR3 DNA sequence: TGTGCCAGCAGTTACGGGAGGGCCTCTTACAATGAGCAGTTCTTC. It is translated as CASSYGRASYNEQFF. The full variable domain, rest sourced from reference TRBV5-6 and TRBJ2-1, is DAGVTQSPTHLIKTRGQQVTLRCSPKSGHDTVSWYQQALGQGPQFIFQYYEEEERQRGNFPDRFSGHQFPNYSSELNVNALLLGDSALYLCASSYGRASYNEQFFGPGTRLTVL.

This clone has just a few counts. V usage is TRBV30 and J usage is TRBJ1-6; a possible D gene is TRBD1 (6 bases). Deletions cut 2 bases from V and 10 bases from J, with 15 bases between. In germline, CDR1 is GTSNPN, CDR2 SVGIG (reference sequence). The length of the CDR3 is 14 residues. The CDR3 DNA is TGTGCCTGGAGTAGAGGGGGGGCGGGCTCACCCCTCCACTTT. Amino acid sequence: CAWSRGGAGSPLHF.

This clone turned up a few times. The chain is built from TRBV7-6 and TRBJ1-2, with a tentative D call TRBD1 (5 bases). Trimming cost V 5 bases and J 0 bases, with 13 bases left between them. CDR3 length equals 15 residues. CDR1 and CDR2 (germline): SGHVS, FNYEAQ. The CDR3 bases are TGTGCCAGCAGCCCCCGTAGGGGATCTAACTATGGCTACACCTTC. This encodes CASSPRRGSNYGYTF. Using reference TRBV7-6 and TRBJ1-2 for the parts outside the CDR3, the full variable domain is GAGVSQSPRYKVTKRGQDVALRCDPISGHVSLYWYRQALGQGPEFLTYFNYEAQQDKSGLPNDRFSAERPEGSISTLTIQRTEQRDSAMYRCASSPRRGSNYGYTFGSGTRLTVV.

This clone has a single count. CDR3 protein: CASTSTGDQETQYF. The CDR3 bases are TGTGCCAGCACCTCCACAGGGGACCAAGAGACCCAGTACTTC. V and J are TRBV6-1 and TRBJ2-5; 7 bases are a match to TRBD1. The CDR3 is 14 residues long. Germline lookup yields CDR1 MNHNS and CDR2 SASEGT. The trim removed 7 bases at V and 0 bases at J, leaving 5 bases unmatched.

This clone was seen more than once but under ten times. V and J are TRBV7-2 and TRBJ2-2; D is perhaps TRBD1 (6 bases). The germline gives CDR1 SGHTA, CDR2 FQGNSA. V was clipped by 1 base and J by 7 bases, with 10 bases between them. This CDR3 is built from 14 residues. The CDR3 coding sequence is TGTGCCAGCAGCTTAGGGGGGCGCGACGGGGAGCTGTTTTTT. Its protein is CASSLGGRDGELFF. Based on the CDR3 plus reference TRBV7-2 and TRBJ2-2, the full variable domain is GAGVSQSPSNKVTEKGKDVELRCDPISGHTALYWYRQSLGQGLEFLIYFQGNSAPDKSGLPSDRFSAERTGGSVSTLTIQRTQQEDSAVYLCASSLGGRDGELFFGEGSRLTVL.

The chain carries TRBV28 and TRBJ2-5, with TRBD2 as a possible D gene (5 bases). The CDR3 sequence is 13 residues long. CDR1 is MDHEN and CDR2 is SYDVKM in the germline V gene. Trimming took off 2 bases at V and 5 bases at J, with 9 bases between the two ends. The CDR3 coding sequence is TGTGCCAGCAGTTTAGGAGGAGACGAGACCCAGTACTTC. Amino acid sequence: CASSLGGDETQYF.

The rearrangement links TRBV5-1 to TRBJ1-1; tentative D call: TRBD1 (5 bases). The CDR3 is made up of 13 amino acids. Germline CDR1 is SGHRS and CDR2 is YFSETQ. Trimming left V 3 bases short and J 6 bases short, with 12 bases between. In DNA form, the CDR3 reads TGCGCCAGCAGCTCGGGGGGAGTGGCTGAAGCTTTCTTT. This encodes CASSSGGVAEAFF. Together with reference TRBV5-1 and TRBJ1-1, the CDR3 gives the full variable domain: KAGVTQTPRYLIKTRGQQVTLSCSPISGHRSVSWYQQTPGQGLQFLFEYFSETQRNKGNFPGRFSGRQFSNSRSEMNVSTLELGDSALYLCASSSGGVAEAFFGQGTRLTVV.

The chain carries TRBV30 and TRBJ2-5; D gene unclear. Trimming took off 2 bases at V and 2 bases at J, with 15 bases between the two ends. CDR3 length: 15 amino acids. Per the germline V gene, CDR1 is GTSNPN and CDR2 is SVGIG (reference sequence). The DNA for the CDR3 is TGTGCCTGGAGTTACGCCCGGAGCGTGCAAGAGACCCAGTACTTC. It translates to CAWSYARSVQETQYF.

The V and J genes are TRBV18 and TRBJ2-7; TRBD1 is a possible D gene (6 bases). The CDR3 length is 15 residues. Trimming took 6 bases from V and 2 from J, leaving 17 bases between them. CDR1 is KGHSH and CDR2 is LQKENI in the germline V gene. The chain's CDR3 is CASSLFQGRTYEQYF. CDR3 nucleotide sequence: TGTGCCAGCTCCCTCTTCCAGGGGCGTACCTACGAGCAGTACTTC.

The CDR3 sequence: CASSPENQPGQGITF. The DNA for the CDR3 is TGCGCCAGCAGCCCAGAAAACCAGCCGGGACAGGGAATAACCTTC. The V call is TRBV5-1, the J call TRBJ1-2; 9 positions agree with TRBD1. The junction had 18 bases not matched to a gene; V was cut back by 4 bases and J by 14 bases. CDR3 length: 15 residues. CDR1 and CDR2 from the germline V gene are SGHRS and YFSETQ.

This clone was picked up a small number of times. The chain combines TRBV27 with TRBJ2-1; 7 bases fit TRBD2. CDR3 size: 14 residues. Germline assignment: CDR1 MNHEY and CDR2 SMNVEV (reference sequence). Trimming took 2 bases from V and 9 from J; bases not matched to a gene: 7. The CDR3 DNA reads TGTGCCAGCAGTTTACGGCGGGAGCACGGTGAGCAGTTCTTC. This gives the protein CASSLRREHGEQFF.

This clone appeared a few times. The chain links TRBV29-1 to TRBJ1-2; D call uncertain. Deletions cut 7 bases from V and 0 bases from J, with 9 bases between. Germline V CDR1 and CDR2: SQVTM, ANQGSEA. CDR3 length equals 12 residues. The CDR3 region has the DNA TGCAGCGCTACTGAAGCTAACTATGGCTACACCTTC. This translates into CSATEANYGYTF.

The chain recombines TRBV5-5 with TRBJ2-1, with D possibly TRBD2 on 6 matching bases. The V gene lost 3 bases and the J gene lost 12 bases, with 13 bases spanning the gap. The CDR3 sequence is 12 residues long. The germline V gene has CDR1 SGHKS and CDR2 YYEKEE (reference sequence). CDR3 coding DNA: TGTGCCAGCAGCTGGACGGGGACTTGGCAGTTCTTC. Translation gives CASSWTGTWQFF.

The rearrangement links TRBV19 to TRBJ2-7; TRBD2 is a possible D gene (6 bases). Deletions cut 4 bases from V and 3 bases from J, with 10 bases between. CDR1 LNHDA and CDR2 SQIVND come from the germline V gene (reference sequence). CDR3 length equals 13 residues. This CDR3 reads CASSKTRHYEQYF. CDR3 in DNA: TGTGCCAGTAGTAAGACTAGACACTACGAGCAGTACTTC.

J is TRBJ1-1 and V is TRBV9; 7 bases align to TRBD1. J gave up 6 bases and V 4 bases, and 15 bases lay outside the gene matches. Per germline, CDR1 SGDLS and CDR2 YYNGEE. The CDR3 extends over 16 amino acids. The CDR3 reads CASSRQGHQSDAEAFF. For the CDR3, the DNA is TGTGCCAGCAGCCGACAGGGCCACCAGAGTGACGCTGAAGCTTTCTTT.

The CDR3 coding sequence is TGCGCCAGCAGCTTGGGCTCGGGCGGGAGAGGAGATACGCAGTATTTT. It is translated as CASSLGSGGRGDTQYF. This chain connects TRBV5-1 to TRBJ2-3; 7 nucleotides align to TRBD2. V lost 0 bases and J lost 5; bases outside the gene matches: 9. CDR3 size: 16 residues. From germline, CDR1 is SGHRS and CDR2 YFSETQ.

This chain joins TRBV5-1 and TRBJ2-7; 10 bases are shared with TRBD2. The CDR3 has 14 amino acids. The V gene end was trimmed by 5 bases and the J gene end by 4 bases; junction bases not matched to a gene: 6. Looked up from germline, CDR1 is SGHRS and CDR2 is YFSETQ. CDR3 sequence (DNA): TGCGCCAGCAGATGGCTAGCGGGAGCGTACGAGCAGTACTTC. Its translation: CASRWLAGAYEQYF. The full variable domain, completed using reference TRBV5-1 and TRBJ2-7, is KAGVTQTPRYLIKTRGQQVTLSCSPISGHRSVSWYQQTPGQGLQFLFEYFSETQRNKGNFPGRFSGRQFSNSRSEMNVSTLELGDSALYLCASRWLAGAYEQYFGPGTRLTVT.

A few counts support this clone. The gene calls are TRBV5-4 and TRBJ2-1; D not resolved. The ends were cut back, 0 bases at V and 6 bases at J, with 4 bases in the middle. Germline V gene data show CDR1 as SGHNT and CDR2 as YYREEE (reference sequence). The CDR3 loop spans 12 amino acids. CDR3 protein: CASSLDTNEQFF. The CDR3 DNA reads TGTGCCAGCAGCTTGGACACCAATGAGCAGTTCTTC.

This clone occurred a few times. This chain uses TRBV30 with TRBJ2-7; TRBD2 aligns across 8 bases. After removal of 3 bases from V and 6 bases from J, the junction contained 10 bases not matched to a gene. This CDR3 contains 14 residues. Germline CDR1 reads GTSNPN; CDR2 reads SVGIG (reference sequence). DNA for the CDR3: TGTGCCTGGAGAGGAAGCGGGAGAAGTTTCGAGCAGTACTTC. Translation: CAWRGSGRSFEQYF.

The chain is built from TRBV4-1 and TRBJ1-2, with unresolved D. Trimming stripped 2 bases from V and 0 bases from J, with 7 bases between. Germline V gene sequence: CDR1 MGHRA, CDR2 YSYEKL. The CDR3 consists of 14 residues. As DNA, the CDR3 is TGCGCCAGCAGCCAAACAGAAGCTAACTATGGCTACACCTTC. Amino acids: CASSQTEANYGYTF.